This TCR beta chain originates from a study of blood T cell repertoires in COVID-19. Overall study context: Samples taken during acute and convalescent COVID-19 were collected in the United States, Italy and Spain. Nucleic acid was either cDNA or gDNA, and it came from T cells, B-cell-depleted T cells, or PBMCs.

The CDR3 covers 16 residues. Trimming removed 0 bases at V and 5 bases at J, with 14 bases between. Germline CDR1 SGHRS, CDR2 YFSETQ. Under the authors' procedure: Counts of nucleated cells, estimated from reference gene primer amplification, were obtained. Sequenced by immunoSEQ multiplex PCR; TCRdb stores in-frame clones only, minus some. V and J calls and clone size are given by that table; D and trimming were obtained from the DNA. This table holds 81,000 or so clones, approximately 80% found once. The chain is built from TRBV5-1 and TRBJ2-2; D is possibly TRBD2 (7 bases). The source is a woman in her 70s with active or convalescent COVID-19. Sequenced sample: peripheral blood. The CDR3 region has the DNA TGCGCCAGCAGCTTGGGGGGCGGGGGCGAAACCGGGGAGCTGTTTTTT. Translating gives CASSLGGGGETGELFF.